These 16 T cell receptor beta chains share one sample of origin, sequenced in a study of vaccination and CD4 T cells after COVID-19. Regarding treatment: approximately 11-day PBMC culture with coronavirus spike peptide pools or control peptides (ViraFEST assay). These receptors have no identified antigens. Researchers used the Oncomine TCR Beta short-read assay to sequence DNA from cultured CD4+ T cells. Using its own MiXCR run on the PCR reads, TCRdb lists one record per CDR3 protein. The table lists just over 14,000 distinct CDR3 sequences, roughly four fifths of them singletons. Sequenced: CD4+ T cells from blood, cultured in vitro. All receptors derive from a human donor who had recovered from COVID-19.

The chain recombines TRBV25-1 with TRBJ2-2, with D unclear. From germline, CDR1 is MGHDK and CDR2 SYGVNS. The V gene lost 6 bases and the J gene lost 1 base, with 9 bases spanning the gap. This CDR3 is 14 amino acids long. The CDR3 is CASRRTGNTGELFF. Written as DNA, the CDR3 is TGTGCCAGCAGACGGACGGGGAACACCGGGGAGCTGTTTTTT.

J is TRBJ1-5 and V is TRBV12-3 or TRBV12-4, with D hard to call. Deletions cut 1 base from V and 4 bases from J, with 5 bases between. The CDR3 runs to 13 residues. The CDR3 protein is CASSLGQNQPQHF. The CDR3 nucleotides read TGTGCCAGCAGTTTAGGGCAGAATCAGCCCCAGCATTTT.

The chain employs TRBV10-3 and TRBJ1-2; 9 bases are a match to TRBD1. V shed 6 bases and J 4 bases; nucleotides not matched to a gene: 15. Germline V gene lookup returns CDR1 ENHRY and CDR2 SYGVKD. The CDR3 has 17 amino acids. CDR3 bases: TGTGCCATCAGGAAACTGGGACAGGGTAAGAGCGGCTATGGCTACACCTTC. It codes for CAIRKLGQGKSGYGYTF.

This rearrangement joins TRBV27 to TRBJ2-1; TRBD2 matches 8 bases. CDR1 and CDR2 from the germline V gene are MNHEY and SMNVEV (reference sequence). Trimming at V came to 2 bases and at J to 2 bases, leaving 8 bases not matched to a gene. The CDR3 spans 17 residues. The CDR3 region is CASSLEVSGATYNEQFF. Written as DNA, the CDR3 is TGTGCCAGCAGTTTAGAAGTTAGCGGGGCCACCTACAATGAGCAGTTCTTC.

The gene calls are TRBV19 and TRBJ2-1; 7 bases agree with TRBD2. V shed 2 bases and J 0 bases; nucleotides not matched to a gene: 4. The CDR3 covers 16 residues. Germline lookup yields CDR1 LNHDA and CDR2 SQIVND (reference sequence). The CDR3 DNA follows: TGTGCCAGTAGTATAAAGCTAGCGGCCTCCTACAATGAGCAGTTCTTC. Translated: CASSIKLAASYNEQFF.

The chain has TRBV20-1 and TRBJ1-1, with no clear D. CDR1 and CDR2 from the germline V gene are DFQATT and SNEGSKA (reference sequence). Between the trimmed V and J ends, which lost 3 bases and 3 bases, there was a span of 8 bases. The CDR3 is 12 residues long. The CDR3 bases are TGCAGTGCTAGGATGGGTTACACTGAAGCTTTCTTT. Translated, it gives CSARMGYTEAFF.

As DNA, the CDR3 is TGTGCCAGCAGCGTAGGAGGGGGACAGGGGAACACTGAAGCTTTCTTT. It codes for CASSVGGGQGNTEAFF. The chain employs TRBV9 and TRBJ1-1; the match to TRBD1 covers 9 bases. Germline lookup yields CDR1 SGDLS and CDR2 YYNGEE. V lost 0 bases to trimming and J lost 1 base; unmatched junction nucleotides: 4. This CDR3 has 16 residues.

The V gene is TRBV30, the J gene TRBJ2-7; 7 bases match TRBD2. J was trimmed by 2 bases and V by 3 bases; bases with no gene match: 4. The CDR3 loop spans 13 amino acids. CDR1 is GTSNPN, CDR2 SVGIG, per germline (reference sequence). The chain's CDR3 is CAWRQSGTYEQYF. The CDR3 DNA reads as TGTGCCTGGAGACAAAGCGGGACCTACGAGCAGTACTTC.

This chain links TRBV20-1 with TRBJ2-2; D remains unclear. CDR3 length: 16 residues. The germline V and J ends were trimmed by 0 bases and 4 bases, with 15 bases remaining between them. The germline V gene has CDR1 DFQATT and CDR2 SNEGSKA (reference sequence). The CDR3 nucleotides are TGCAGTGCTAGAGACCGCCGGGTTCCTGGCACCGGGGAGCTGTTTTTT. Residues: CSARDRRVPGTGELFF.

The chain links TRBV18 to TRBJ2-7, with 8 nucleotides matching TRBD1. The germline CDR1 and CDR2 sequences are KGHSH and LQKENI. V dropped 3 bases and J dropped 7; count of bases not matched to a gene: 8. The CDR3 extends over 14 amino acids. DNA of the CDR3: TGTGCCAGCTCACCCGGCGACAGGGGCTTTGAGCAGTACTTC. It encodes CASSPGDRGFEQYF.

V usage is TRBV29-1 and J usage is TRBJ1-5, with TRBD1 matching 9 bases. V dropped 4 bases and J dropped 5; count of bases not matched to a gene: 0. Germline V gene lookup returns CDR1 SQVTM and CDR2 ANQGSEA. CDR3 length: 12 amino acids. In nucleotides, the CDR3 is TGCAGCGTTGGGACAGGGGATCAGCCCCAGCATTTT. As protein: CSVGTGDQPQHF.

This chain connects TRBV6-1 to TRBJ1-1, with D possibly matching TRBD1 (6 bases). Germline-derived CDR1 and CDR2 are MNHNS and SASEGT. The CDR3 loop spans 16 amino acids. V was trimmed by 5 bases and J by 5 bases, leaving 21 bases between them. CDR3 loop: CASSTSGTLAATEAFF. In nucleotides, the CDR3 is TGTGCCAGCAGTACCTCCGGGACACTAGCTGCGACTGAAGCTTTCTTT.

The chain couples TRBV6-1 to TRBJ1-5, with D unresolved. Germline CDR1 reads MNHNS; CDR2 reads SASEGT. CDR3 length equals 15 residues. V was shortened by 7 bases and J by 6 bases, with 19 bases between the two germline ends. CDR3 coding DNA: TGTGCCAGCAATCGGGGAGGCAGGAAAGGTCAGCCCCAGCATTTT. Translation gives CASNRGGRKGQPQHF.

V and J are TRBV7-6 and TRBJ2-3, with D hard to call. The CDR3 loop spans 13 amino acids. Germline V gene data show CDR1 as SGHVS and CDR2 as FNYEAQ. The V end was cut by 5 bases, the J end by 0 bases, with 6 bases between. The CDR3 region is CASSGASTDTQYF. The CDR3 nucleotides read TGTGCCAGCAGCGGCGCTAGCACAGATACGCAGTATTTT.

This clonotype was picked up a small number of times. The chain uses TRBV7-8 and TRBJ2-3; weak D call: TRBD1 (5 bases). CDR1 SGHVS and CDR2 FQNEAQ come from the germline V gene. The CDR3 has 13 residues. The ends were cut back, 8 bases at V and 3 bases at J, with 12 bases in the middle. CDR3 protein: CASEPRATDTQYF. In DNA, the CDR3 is TGTGCCAGCGAGCCCAGGGCAACAGATACGCAGTATTTT.

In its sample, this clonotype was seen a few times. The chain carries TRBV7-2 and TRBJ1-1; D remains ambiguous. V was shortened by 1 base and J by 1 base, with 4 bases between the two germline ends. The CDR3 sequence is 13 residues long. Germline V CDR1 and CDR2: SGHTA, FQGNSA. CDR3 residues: CASSLGTNTEAFF. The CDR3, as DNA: TGTGCCAGCAGCTTAGGCACGAACACTGAAGCTTTCTTT.